This T cell receptor beta chain was sequenced during a study of OX40 agonist ivuxolimab in advanced cancers. Study summary: Administration of intravenous ivuxolimab to patients occurred every 2 weeks at 0.01 to 10 mg/kg.

Study-wide results and caveats: Also showing low normalized T-cell clonal expansion were some of the nonresponders. Partly responding patients at 0.1-3.0 mg/kg showed some of the smallest clonal expansion. It was not determined which antigens were specifically recognized by the peripheral T cells that had undergone clonal expansion.

V dropped 6 bases and J dropped 8 bases, with 14 bases sitting between them. Germline V gives CDR1 MNHEY, CDR2 SVGAGI. The CDR3 runs 14 residues. The protocol was immunoSEQ multiplex PCR, while the TCRdb copy is restricted to in-frame clones and leaves out a portion. Counted here are more than 35,000 clones, around 88% occurring once; the ten biggest clones make up 0.45% to 0.65%. This clone was counted a few times. Its specificity is unknown. Because it lacks the conserved phenylalanine or tryptophan at the end, this CDR3 is likely a read error. The sequence was collected from an adult with an advanced solid tumor such as melanoma, head and neck, liver or kidney cancer. This chain uses TRBV6-5 with TRBJ1-6; D perhaps matches TRBD1 (5 bases). The source was CD4+ or CD8+ T cells sorted from blood, collected in a trial of the OX40 agonist ivuxolimab. The CDR3 here is CASSQDSTYSPLHL. The DNA for the CDR3 is TGTGCCAGCAGCCAAGACAGCACATATTCACCCCTCCACCTT.